Detailed here is one TCR beta chain. Antigen unknown. TCR beta cDNA libraries included unique molecular identifiers. There were about 0.95 to 11 million T cells, and roughly 0.5 million cDNA molecules came from them. TCRdb processed the PCR reads anew with MiXCR; each CDR3 protein has one entry. The data contain hundreds of thousands of distinct CDR3 sequences, 44% of them seen just once; the ten biggest clones take up roughly 1.7%. This record comes from a study of post-analysis software for immune sequencing data. Study overall: Multiple sclerosis in the patients followed relapsing-remitting, secondary progressive and progressive-relapsing courses. Study-level findings and limits: Roughly 5 TRBV segments, TRBV5-6, TRBV5-1 and TRBV20-1 among them, were found more frequent in patients than controls. Versus controls, multiple sclerosis patients showed significantly lower diversity (normalized Chao1).

Germline loops: CDR1 MNHEY, CDR2 SVGAGI. V dropped 4 bases and J dropped 0 bases, with 15 bases sitting between them. The CDR3 totals 16 residues. The chain couples TRBV6-5 to TRBJ1-1; D is perhaps TRBD1 (5 bases). This clonotype originated in a girl aged 5-17 years with multiple sclerosis. Source material: blood. CDR3 sequence: CASSFRPQGVNTEAFF. The CDR3 DNA is TGTGCCAGCAGTTTCCGACCCCAGGGAGTGAACACTGAAGCTTTCTTT.